Described below is a single TCR beta chain sequence and its context. This CDR3 comprises 15 residues. Trimming removed 0 bases from V and 6 bases from J, with 12 bases in between. Germline loops: CDR1 LNHDA, CDR2 SQIVND (reference sequence). The entry originates in a study of T cell changes during pregnancy in multiple sclerosis. Measured with immunoSEQ multiplex PCR; TCRdb has only the in-frame clones, and not every one. The table includes 33,000 or so clones, 91% detected once. This receptor was obtained from a female donor in good health, enrolled as a control in a pregnancy study. This chain uses TRBV19 with TRBJ1-5, with a tentative D call TRBD1 (5 bases). Sample: CD8+ T cells from peripheral blood mononuclear cells, taken in the second trimester of pregnancy. The CDR3 loop is CASSIEGLVFQPQHF. The CDR3 DNA follows: TGTGCCAGTAGTATAGAGGGGCTTGTTTTTCAGCCCCAGCATTTT.